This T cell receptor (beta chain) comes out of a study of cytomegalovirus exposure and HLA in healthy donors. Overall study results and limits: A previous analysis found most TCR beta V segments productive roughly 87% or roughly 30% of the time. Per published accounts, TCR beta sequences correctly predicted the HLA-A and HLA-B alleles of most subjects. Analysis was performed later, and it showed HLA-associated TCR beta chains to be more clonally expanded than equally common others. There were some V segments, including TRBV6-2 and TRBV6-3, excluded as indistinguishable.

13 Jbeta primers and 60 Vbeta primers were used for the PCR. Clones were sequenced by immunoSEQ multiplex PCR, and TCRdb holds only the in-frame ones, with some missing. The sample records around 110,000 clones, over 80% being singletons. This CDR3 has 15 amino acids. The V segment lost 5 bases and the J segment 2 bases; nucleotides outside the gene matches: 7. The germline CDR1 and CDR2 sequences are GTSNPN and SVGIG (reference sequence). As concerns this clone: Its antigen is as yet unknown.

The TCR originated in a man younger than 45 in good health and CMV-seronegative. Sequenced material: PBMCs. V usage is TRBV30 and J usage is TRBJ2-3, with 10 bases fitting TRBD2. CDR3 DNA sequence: TGTGCCTGGTTAGCGGGGGGAGAAAACACAGATACGCAGTATTTT. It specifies CAWLAGGENTDTQYF.